The source of this TCR beta chain is a study of CD8+ T cells in alopecia areata. This clone was picked up a small number of times. Its specificity is unknown. Mouse gene names apply. Coverage ceases 4 residues before the CDR3 finishes, and the germline J gene fills in the end. This CDR3 spans 13 amino acids. V was cut by 2 bases and J by 3 bases, with 5 bases left in between. CDR1 is FNHDT, CDR2 SITEND, per germline (reference sequence). General study points: In lesional scalp, particularly from alopecia totalis/universalis, clonality was higher than in normal scalp. Normal skin's resident alphabeta T cells are sequenced alongside lesional scalp T cells.

Sequencing templates came from extracted RNA that was reverse transcribed into cDNA. Method: immunoSEQ multiplex PCR; TCRdb's copy keeps in-frame clones and lacks some. The sample presents around 100,000 clones, none singletons. This clonotype was obtained from a C3H/HeJ mouse with alopecia areata. For the strain, the MHC haplotype given is H2-k. V gene TRBV19 combines with J gene TRBJ1-4, with D unresolved. The sequenced sample was lesional skin. The CDR3 spells CASSIWTNERLFF. The CDR3 bases that were read are TGTGCCAGCAGTATCTGGACCAACGAA.